The 18 T cell receptor beta chains listed next were all sequenced from one sample in a study of cytomegalovirus exposure and HLA in healthy donors. Primers for the PCR totalled 60 Vbeta and 13 Jbeta. Using immunoSEQ multiplex PCR, the repertoire was profiled, and TCRdb retains in-frame clones only, with some absent. This sample yields 100,000 or so clones, of which 75% are seen a single time; less than 11% belongs to the top ten. The sequencing input was PBMCs. Receptors were obtained from a man between 50 and 59 years old in good health and CMV-seronegative.

The chain carries TRBV5-4 and TRBJ1-3, with unresolved D. The CDR3 is 16 residues long. The V gene's germline CDR1 is SGHNT and CDR2 YYREEE (reference sequence). V lost 4 bases, J lost 0 bases, and 14 bases lay in between. The CDR3 region is CASSPGAVNSGNTIYF. The CDR3 bases are TGTGCCAGCAGCCCCGGAGCCGTCAACTCTGGAAACACCATATATTTT. The full variable domain, in which reference TRBV5-4 and TRBJ1-3 provide the parts outside the CDR3, is ETGVTQSPTHLIKTRGQQVTLRCSSQSGHNTVSWYQQALGQGPQFIFQYYREEENGRGNFPPRFSGLQFPNYSSELNVNALELDDSALYLCASSPGAVNSGNTIYFGEGSWLTVV.

The chain uses TRBV27 and TRBJ2-1; 12 positions agree with TRBD2. The V segment lost 7 bases and the J segment 5 bases; nucleotides outside the gene matches: 9. CDR1 and CDR2 from the germline V gene are MNHEY and SMNVEV (reference sequence). This CDR3 is built from 16 residues. CDR3 DNA: TGTGCCAGCATACCCCGACTAGCGGGAGCTCACAATGAGCAGTTCTTC. Its translation: CASIPRLAGAHNEQFF.

The chain uses TRBV19 and TRBJ2-2; the match to TRBD2 covers 10 bases. Unmatched junction bases numbered 8, after V lost 6 bases and J lost 7 bases. This CDR3 contains 15 residues. Germline CDR1 and CDR2: LNHDA and SQIVND (reference sequence). The CDR3 protein is CASRVLAGEGGELFF. The CDR3 DNA is TGTGCCAGTAGAGTTCTAGCGGGAGAAGGCGGGGAGCTGTTTTTT. The full variable domain, completed using reference TRBV19 and TRBJ2-2, is DGGITQSPKYLFRKEGQNVTLSCEQNLNHDAMYWYRQDPGQGLRLIYYSQIVNDFQKGDIAEGYSVSREKKESFPLTVTSAQKNPTAFYLCASRVLAGEGGELFFGEGSRLTVL.

Only a few counts were recorded for this clone. The gene calls are TRBV19 and TRBJ1-4; D is unresolved. Germline values: CDR1 LNHDA, CDR2 SQIVND (reference sequence). The CDR3 length is 15 residues. The ends were cut back, 4 bases at V and 5 bases at J, with 14 bases in the middle. The CDR3 spells CASSRMTGVNEKLFF. The DNA for the CDR3 is TGTGCCAGTAGTAGAATGACGGGAGTCAATGAAAAACTGTTTTTT. The full variable domain, completed using reference TRBV19 and TRBJ1-4, is DGGITQSPKYLFRKEGQNVTLSCEQNLNHDAMYWYRQDPGQGLRLIYYSQIVNDFQKGDIAEGYSVSREKKESFPLTVTSAQKNPTAFYLCASSRMTGVNEKLFFGSGTQLSVL.

This clone was observed a handful of times. The gene calls are TRBV6-6 and TRBJ2-3; 10 bases align to TRBD2. V gave up 5 bases and J gave up 0 bases; unmatched junction bases: 2. The CDR3 is 15 residues long. Per the germline V gene, CDR1 is MNHNY and CDR2 is SVGAGI (reference sequence). For the CDR3, the DNA is TGTGCCAGCAGTGATAGCGGGGGGAGCACAGATACGCAGTATTTT. Protein: CASSDSGGSTDTQYF.

In this sample, this clone turned up a few times. The chain couples TRBV28 to TRBJ1-3; D is uncertain. V shed 1 base and J shed 0 bases, with 10 bases lying between them. Germline CDR1 MDHEN, CDR2 SYDVKM. CDR3 length: 16 amino acids. The CDR3 protein is CASSLYPLGSGNTIYF. The CDR3 nucleotides read TGTGCCAGCAGTTTATATCCCCTCGGCTCTGGAAACACCATATATTTT.

V usage is TRBV7-2 and J usage is TRBJ2-3; D uncertain. Germline V lookup: CDR1 SGHTA, CDR2 FQGNSA. V was shortened by 4 bases and J by 4 bases, with 12 bases between the two germline ends. This CDR3 is built from 14 residues. CDR3 in amino acids: CASSSEGRADTQYF. The CDR3 bases are TGTGCCAGCAGCTCCGAAGGCCGGGCAGATACGCAGTATTTT.

V is TRBV19 and J is TRBJ1-2; 10 nucleotides align to TRBD1. CDR1 is LNHDA, CDR2 SQIVND, per germline (reference sequence). This CDR3 has 15 amino acids. J gave up 0 bases and V 10 bases, and 8 bases lay outside the gene matches. For the CDR3, the DNA is TGTGCCACCTCCTTGGGGACAGGGGCTAACTATGGCTACACCTTC. Translation: CATSLGTGANYGYTF.

The rearrangement uses TRBV28 and TRBJ1-2; possible D gene TRBD1, 6 bases. Trimming pared 5 bases from V and 6 bases from J, leaving 13 bases between. Germline V gene sequence: CDR1 MDHEN, CDR2 SYDVKM. The CDR3 loop spans 13 amino acids. The CDR3 bases are TGTGCCAGCAGTACACAGGGTTTCGATGGCTACACCTTC. Its translation: CASSTQGFDGYTF.

The V gene is TRBV5-4, the J gene TRBJ2-5; no clear D. Per germline, CDR1 SGHNT and CDR2 YYREEE (reference sequence). V lost 4 bases and J lost 2, with 9 bases in between. CDR3 length equals 13 residues. This CDR3 is CASSPARQETQYF. The CDR3 bases are TGTGCCAGCAGCCCGGCGCGGCAAGAGACCCAGTACTTC.

The rearrangement joins TRBV19 to TRBJ2-7, with 7 bases matching TRBD2. The V gene's germline CDR1 is LNHDA and CDR2 SQIVND (reference sequence). The trim removed 4 bases at V and 6 bases at J, leaving 6 bases unmatched. This CDR3 is built from 13 residues. The CDR3 here is CASSNSGGTEQYF. The DNA for the CDR3 is TGTGCCAGTAGTAATTCGGGGGGAACCGAGCAGTACTTC.

V and J are TRBV12-5 and TRBJ1-1; no firm D call. V was clipped by 5 bases and J by 5 bases, with 21 bases between them. This CDR3 is 16 amino acids long. The germline V gene encodes CDR1 LGHNT and CDR2 FRNRAP. CDR3 sequence (DNA): TGTGCTAGTGGTCCAGGACTCTTAGGTGGAAAAACTGAAGCTTTCTTT. This codes for CASGPGLLGGKTEAFF.

V gene TRBV7-2 combines with J gene TRBJ2-7; 10 bases are shared with TRBD1. This CDR3 is 15 amino acids long. Germline assignment: CDR1 SGHTA and CDR2 FQGNSA. With 5 bases clipped from V and 3 bases from J, the junction kept 7 bases outside the gene matches. The CDR3 DNA reads as TGTGCCAGCAGCGGCAGGGACAGGGGAGTCTACGAGCAGTACTTC. Translated, it gives CASSGRDRGVYEQYF.

The chain carries TRBV4-1 and TRBJ1-2; unclear D gene. Germline values: CDR1 MGHRA, CDR2 YSYEKL. The CDR3 runs to 12 residues. Trimming cost V 4 bases and J 6 bases, with 9 bases left between them. CDR3 DNA sequence: TGCGCCAGCAGCCTTGGACTGGATGGCTACACCTTC. Translation gives CASSLGLDGYTF.

The chain has TRBV25-1 and TRBJ2-2; 7 nucleotides align to TRBD1. The CDR3 contains 14 residues. The V gene's germline CDR1 is MGHDK and CDR2 SYGVNS. Losses at the gene ends were 8 bases for V and 6 bases for J; bases not matched to a gene: 9. The CDR3 reads CASSRQGEAGELFF. CDR3 DNA: TGTGCCAGCTCTCGACAGGGTGAAGCCGGGGAGCTGTTTTTT.

This chain links TRBV6-5 with TRBJ2-3, with D perhaps matching TRBD2 (5 bases). This CDR3 region has 12 residues. The germline gives CDR1 MNHEY, CDR2 SVGAGI. Trimming stripped 6 bases from V and 9 bases from J, with 13 bases between. The CDR3 sequence is CASSPVGETQYF. The CDR3 bases are TGTGCCAGCAGCCCCGTCGGGGAGACGCAGTATTTT.

The genes are TRBV30 and TRBJ1-1, with a possible D match to TRBD1 (6 bases). There are 12 residues in the CDR3. The V and J ends lost 4 bases and 7 bases respectively, with 13 bases between them. Germline loops: CDR1 GTSNPN, CDR2 SVGIG (reference sequence). The DNA of the CDR3 is TGTGCCTGGACCAGGGGATTAGGTGAAGCTTTCTTT. Translating it yields CAWTRGLGEAFF.

The table lists this clone with a count of one. CDR3 region: CASSLGRGQETQYF. CDR3 in DNA: TGTGCCAGCAGCTTAGGGAGGGGACAAGAGACCCAGTACTTC. This sequence joins TRBV7-9 and TRBJ2-5; D possibly corresponds to TRBD2 (6 bases). V lost 1 base, J lost 2 bases, and 8 bases lay in between. The germline V gene encodes CDR1 SEHNR and CDR2 FQNEAQ (reference sequence). The CDR3 covers 14 residues. Variable domain in full (rest from reference TRBV7-9 and TRBJ2-5): DTGVSQNPRHKITKRGQNVTFRCDPISEHNRLYWYRQTLGQGPEFLTYFQNEAQLEKSRLLSDRFSAERPKGSFSTLEIQRTEQGDSAMYLCASSLGRGQETQYFGPGTRLLVL.